The 8 T cell receptor beta chains listed next were all sequenced from one sample in a study of blood T cell repertoires in COVID-19. Here immunoSEQ multiplex PCR was the method, and the copy in TCRdb shows in-frame clones only, minus some. The sample has roughly 150,000 clones, around 81% seen once; the top ten hold approximately 8.2%. Sequenced sample: peripheral blood. These receptors were taken from a woman older than 75 with COVID-19, enrolled during active disease.

The chain combines TRBV9 with TRBJ2-2; 14 positions agree with TRBD2. V was pared by 1 base and J by 7 bases, with 9 bases of the junction left unmatched. The CDR3 runs 18 residues. From germline, CDR1 is SGDLS and CDR2 YYNGEE. The CDR3 spells CASSVSGGLAGVLGELFF. The CDR3 DNA follows: TGTGCCAGCAGCGTATCTGGGGGACTAGCGGGAGTCCTCGGGGAGCTGTTTTTT.

The table lists this clone with a few counts. The V call is TRBV7-9, the J call TRBJ1-6; unclear D gene. The germline V and J ends were trimmed by 0 bases and 0 bases, with 15 bases remaining between them. Germline CDR1 reads SEHNR; CDR2 reads FQNEAQ (reference sequence). The CDR3 loop spans 19 amino acids. CDR3 in amino acids: CASSLAGGRPSSYNSPLHF. As DNA, the CDR3 is TGTGCCAGCAGCTTAGCCGGCGGGAGGCCGAGCTCCTATAATTCACCCCTCCACTTT. Based on the CDR3 plus reference TRBV7-9 and TRBJ1-6, the full variable domain is DTGVSQNPRHKITKRGQNVTFRCDPISEHNRLYWYRQTLGQGPEFLTYFQNEAQLEKSRLLSDRFSAERPKGSFSTLEIQRTEQGDSAMYLCASSLAGGRPSSYNSPLHFGNGTRLTVT.

This clone appeared a few times. V is TRBV18 and J is TRBJ2-7; 7 bases match TRBD2. The CDR3 is made up of 14 amino acids. J lost 6 bases, V lost 6 bases, and 11 bases had no gene match. Germline V lookup: CDR1 KGHSH, CDR2 LQKENI. The CDR3 spells CASSPGGGEAEQYF. The CDR3 DNA sequence: TGTGCCAGCTCGCCGGGCGGGGGAGAGGCCGAGCAGTACTTC.

CDR3 loop: CASSQGLRDRNTIYF. CDR3 DNA: TGTGCCAGCAGCCAAGGTTTAAGAGATAGAAACACCATATATTTT. The chain is built from TRBV3-1 (or the pseudogene TRBV3-2) and TRBJ1-3; D is uncertain. The germline gives CDR1 LGHDT, CDR2 YNNKEL (reference sequence). The CDR3 extends over 15 amino acids. Deletions cut 1 base from V and 5 bases from J, with 12 bases between.

This chain links TRBV11-2 with TRBJ2-4; possibly TRBD2 for D (5 bases). This CDR3 contains 16 residues. The V gene's germline CDR1 is SGHAT and CDR2 FQNNGV. With 4 bases removed from V and 0 bases from J, the gap between germline ends came to 13 bases. CDR3: CASSSPRRLAKNIQYF. The CDR3 bases are TGTGCCAGCAGCTCCCCGAGGAGGTTAGCCAAAAACATTCAGTACTTC.

A single count supports this clone. The V call is TRBV2, the J call TRBJ1-1; D might be TRBD1 (6 bases). The CDR3 has 14 residues. Germline V gene data show CDR1 as SNHLY and CDR2 as FYNNEI. V dropped 6 bases and J dropped 8 bases, with 19 bases sitting between them. The CDR3 nucleotides read TGTGCCAGCAGAGAGGGGGGAGGGTACTACGAAGCTTTCTTT. Protein sequence: CASREGGGYYEAFF.

The chain employs TRBV10-2 and TRBJ1-3; 7 nucleotides line up with TRBD1. Trimming took 6 bases from V and 0 from J; bases not matched to a gene: 5. CDR3 length: 15 amino acids. In germline, CDR1 is WSHSY, CDR2 SAAADI. The CDR3 DNA reads TGCGCCAGCAGAGATACAGGGGTCTCTGGAAACACCATATATTTT. It encodes CASRDTGVSGNTIYF.

The gene calls are TRBV15 and TRBJ1-1; 9 nucleotides agree with TRBD1. Germline V lookup: CDR1 LNHNV, CDR2 YYDKDF (reference sequence). The V segment lost 4 bases and the J segment 1 base; nucleotides outside the gene matches: 4. CDR3 length equals 15 residues. For the CDR3, the DNA is TGTGCCACCAGCATGGACAGGGGTTGGAACACTGAAGCTTTCTTT. This gives the protein CATSMDRGWNTEAFF.